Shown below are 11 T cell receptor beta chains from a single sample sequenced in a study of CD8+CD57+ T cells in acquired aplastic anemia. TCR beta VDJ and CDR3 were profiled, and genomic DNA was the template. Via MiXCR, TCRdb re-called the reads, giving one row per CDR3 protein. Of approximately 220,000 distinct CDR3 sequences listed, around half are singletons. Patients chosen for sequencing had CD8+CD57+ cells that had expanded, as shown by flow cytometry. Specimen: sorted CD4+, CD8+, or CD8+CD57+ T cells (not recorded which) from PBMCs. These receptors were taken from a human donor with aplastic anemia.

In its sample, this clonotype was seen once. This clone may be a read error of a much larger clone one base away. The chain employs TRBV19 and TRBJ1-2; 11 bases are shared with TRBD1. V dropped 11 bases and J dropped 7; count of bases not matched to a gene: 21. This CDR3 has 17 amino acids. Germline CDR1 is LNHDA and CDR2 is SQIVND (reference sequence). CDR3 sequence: CAGTQDRDRGIFGGYTF. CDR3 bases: TGTGCCGGTACACAAGACCGGGACAGGGGGATTTTCGGTGGCTACACCTTC.

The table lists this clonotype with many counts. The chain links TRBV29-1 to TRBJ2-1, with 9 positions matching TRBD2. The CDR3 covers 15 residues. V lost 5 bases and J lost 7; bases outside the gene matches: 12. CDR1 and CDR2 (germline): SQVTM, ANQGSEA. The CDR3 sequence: CSVPPRSSGRNEQFF. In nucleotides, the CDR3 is TGCAGCGTTCCCCCCAGGAGTAGCGGGAGAAATGAGCAGTTCTTC.

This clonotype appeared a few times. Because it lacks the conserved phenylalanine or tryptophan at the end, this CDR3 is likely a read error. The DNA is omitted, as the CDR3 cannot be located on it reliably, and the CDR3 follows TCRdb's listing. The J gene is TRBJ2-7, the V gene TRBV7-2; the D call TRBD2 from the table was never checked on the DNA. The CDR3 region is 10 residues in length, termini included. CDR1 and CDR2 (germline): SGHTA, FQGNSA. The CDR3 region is CAWDALAGGP.

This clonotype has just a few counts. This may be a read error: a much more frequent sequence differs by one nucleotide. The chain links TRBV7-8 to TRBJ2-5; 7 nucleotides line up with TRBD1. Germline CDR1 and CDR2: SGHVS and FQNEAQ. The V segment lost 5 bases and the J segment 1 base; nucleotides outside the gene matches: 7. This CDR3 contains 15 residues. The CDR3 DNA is TGTGCCAGCAGCCGAACAGGGGTCCGCCAAGAGACCCAGTACTTC. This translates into CASSRTGVRQETQYF.

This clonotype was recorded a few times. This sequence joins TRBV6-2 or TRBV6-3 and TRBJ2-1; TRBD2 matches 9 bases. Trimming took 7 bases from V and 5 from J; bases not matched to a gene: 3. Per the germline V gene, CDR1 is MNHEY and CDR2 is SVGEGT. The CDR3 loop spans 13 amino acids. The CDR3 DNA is TGTGCCAGCAAAGCGGGAGGAAACAATGAGCAGTTCTTC. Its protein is CASKAGGNNEQFF.

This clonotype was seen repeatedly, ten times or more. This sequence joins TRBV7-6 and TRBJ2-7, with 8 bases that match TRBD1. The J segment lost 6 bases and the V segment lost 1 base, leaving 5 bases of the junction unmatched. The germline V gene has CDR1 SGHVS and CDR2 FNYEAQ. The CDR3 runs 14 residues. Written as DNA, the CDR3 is TGTGCCAGCAGCTTAGGGACAGGGTTCTCCGAGCAGTACTTC. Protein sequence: CASSLGTGFSEQYF.

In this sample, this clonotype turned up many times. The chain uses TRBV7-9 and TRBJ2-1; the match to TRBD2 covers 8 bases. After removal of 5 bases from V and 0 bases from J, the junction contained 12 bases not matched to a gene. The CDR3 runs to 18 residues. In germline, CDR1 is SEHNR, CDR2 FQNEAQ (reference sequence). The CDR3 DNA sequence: TGTGCCAGCAGCGCCGCCGGGACTAGGCTGAGCTCCTACAATGAGCAGTTCTTC. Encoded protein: CASSAAGTRLSSYNEQFF. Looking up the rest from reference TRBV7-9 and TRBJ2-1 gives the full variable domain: DTGVSQNPRHKITKRGQNVTFRCDPISEHNRLYWYRQTLGQGPEFLTYFQNEAQLEKSRLLSDRFSAERPKGSFSTLEIQRTEQGDSAMYLCASSAAGTRLSSYNEQFFGPGTRLTVL.

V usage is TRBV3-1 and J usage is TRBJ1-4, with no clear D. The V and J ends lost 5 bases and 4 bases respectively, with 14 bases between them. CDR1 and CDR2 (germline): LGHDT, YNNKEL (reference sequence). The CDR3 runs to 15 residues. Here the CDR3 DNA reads TGTGCCAGCAGCTTCCAGACACGGCTTAATGAAAAACTGTTTTTT. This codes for CASSFQTRLNEKLFF. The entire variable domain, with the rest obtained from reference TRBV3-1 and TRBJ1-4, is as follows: DTAVSQTPKYLVTQMGNDKSIKCEQNLGHDTMYWYKQDSKKFLKIMFSYNNKELIINETVPNRFSPKSPDKAHLNLHINSLELGDSAVYFCASSFQTRLNEKLFFGSGTQLSVL.

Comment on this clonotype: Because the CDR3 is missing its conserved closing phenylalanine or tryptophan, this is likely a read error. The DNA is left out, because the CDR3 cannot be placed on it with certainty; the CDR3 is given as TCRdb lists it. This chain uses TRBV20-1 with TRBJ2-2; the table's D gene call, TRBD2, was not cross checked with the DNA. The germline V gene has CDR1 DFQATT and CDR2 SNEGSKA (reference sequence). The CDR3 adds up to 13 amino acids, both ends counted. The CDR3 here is CSVCRAEHRGAEN.

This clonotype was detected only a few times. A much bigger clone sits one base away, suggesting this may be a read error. CDR3 protein: CSVEGGLDHEYDEQFF. The CDR3 DNA follows: TGCAGCGTTGAAGGGGGACTCGACCACGAATACGATGAGCAGTTCTTC. This chain uses TRBV29-1 with TRBJ2-1, with TRBD2 as a possible D gene (6 bases). The CDR3 is 16 amino acids. Germline V gene data show CDR1 as SQVTM and CDR2 as ANQGSEA. V gave up 1 base and J gave up 8 bases, with 21 bases separating them.

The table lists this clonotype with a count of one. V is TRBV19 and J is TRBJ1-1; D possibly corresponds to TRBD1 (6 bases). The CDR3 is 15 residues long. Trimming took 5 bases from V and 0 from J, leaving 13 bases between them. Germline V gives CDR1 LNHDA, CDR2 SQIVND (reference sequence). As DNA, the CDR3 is TGTGCCAGTAGTTGGGGGGGGACATTGAACACTGAAGCTTTCTTT. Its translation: CASSWGGTLNTEAFF.